This T cell receptor beta chain was found in a study of shared clonotypes between healthy human individuals. Study as a whole: Aged between 18 and 49, the donors were two women and three men. Findings and caveats of the study: Naive subsets usually exceeded memory subsets in estimated richness.

When replicate PCRs were run on sorted subsets, they used around 0.2 ug DNA, about 30,000 T cell genomes. Assay used: immunoSEQ multiplex PCR; TCRdb lists only in-frame clones, some missing. The sample comprises some 2,500,000 clones, 93% of which are singletons, and 0.36% rests with the top ten. Concerning this clone itself: Its antigen is unknown.

Negatively enriched CD4+ T cells were divided by CD45RA into naive and memory. The length of the CDR3 is 15 residues. The germline V gene encodes CDR1 MNHEY and CDR2 SVGAGI. V was pared by 4 bases and J by 0 bases, with 10 bases between. This clonotype was obtained from a man aged 18-30 years in good health. Some clones in this sample may be carry-over from other donors' samples. Input material: naive CD4+ T cells from PBMCs. The subset was: CD45RA+ positively selected. V and J are TRBV6-5 and TRBJ1-3; no definite D call. In DNA form, the CDR3 reads TGTGCCAGCAGTTTTTCACGCTTCTCTGGAAACACCATATATTTT. Translated, it gives CASSFSRFSGNTIYF.